This TCR beta chain originates from a study of blood T cell repertoires in COVID-19. Study context: The United States, Italy and Spain supplied acute and convalescent COVID-19 samples.

In the original processing: Amplification of reference gene primers was used by the study to estimate nucleated cell counts. The data were produced by immunoSEQ multiplex PCR, yet TCRdb's version contains in-frame clones alone and is incomplete. For V, J and clone size, that table is used; D and trimming come from the DNA. The sample carries about 250,000 clones, around nine tenths recorded once. CDR1 is MRHNA and CDR2 is SNTAGT in the germline V gene. The CDR3 covers 12 residues. V was cut by 3 bases and J by 5 bases, with 7 bases left in between. The sequence derives from a young man with active or convalescent COVID-19. V and J are TRBV6-4 and TRBJ2-5, with a weak D call TRBD2 (5 bases). Sequenced input: peripheral blood. For the CDR3, the DNA is TGTGCCAGCAGTGAGAGGGTGGAGACCCAGTACTTC. Its protein is CASSERVETQYF.